This record covers a single TCR beta chain. Healthy bone marrow donors supplied every sample. The PCR was carried out with 60 Vbeta primers and 13 Jbeta primers. Sequencing was performed with immunoSEQ multiplex PCR; in TCRdb, only in-frame clones are kept and a portion is missing. The table records roughly 150,000 clones, 75% to 90% of them present only once. The data are from a study of cytomegalovirus exposure and HLA in healthy donors. Study-level information: A prior study identified approximately 120 million unique TCR beta sequences from roughly 170 million T cells.

In germline, CDR1 is MNHNY, CDR2 SVGAGI (reference sequence). This CDR3 region has 15 residues. The trim removed 0 bases at V and 7 bases at J, leaving 4 bases unmatched. This chain joins TRBV6-6 and TRBJ2-1; 9 bases agree with TRBD2. The sample taken for sequencing was PBMCs. The TCR comes from a male donor in good health and CMV-seronegative. CDR3 DNA sequence: TGTGCCAGCAGTTACTCAGCGGGGGGTCGAAATGAGCAGTTCTTC. Protein product: CASSYSAGGRNEQFF.